This TCR beta chain was observed in a study of CD8 T cells in Susac syndrome. Sequencing targeted TCR beta in T cells from blood (CD8+ and CD4+). When the RNA was reverse transcribed, random hexamers were used with an input of roughly 0.5 to 1 ug. TCRdb reprocessed the immunoSEQ multiplex PCR reads via MiXCR and lists one record per CDR3 protein. The sample shows some 48,000 distinct CDR3 sequences, around 93% of them seen only once. Germline V gene sequence: CDR1 MNHEY, CDR2 SVGAGI. This CDR3 region has 15 residues. Between the trimmed V and J ends, which lost 5 bases and 4 bases, there was a span of 17 bases.

The sequence was obtained from a human donor in good health. The sample consisted of CD8+ T cells from PBMCs. The chain has TRBV6-5 and TRBJ1-1; D remains unclear. The CDR3 region is CASSPFSGFGTEAFF. The CDR3 DNA is TGTGCCAGCAGTCCCTTTAGCGGGTTCGGCACTGAAGCTTTCTTT.